This T cell receptor beta chain was obtained from a study of cytomegalovirus exposure and HLA in healthy donors. This CDR3 is 14 amino acids long. The V and J ends lost 5 bases and 5 bases, in that order; junction bases with no gene match: 6. CDR1 and CDR2 (germline): MDHEN, SYDVKM. With 60 Vbeta and 13 Jbeta primers, the PCR was carried out. The data were produced by immunoSEQ multiplex PCR, yet TCRdb's version contains in-frame clones alone and is incomplete. The repertoire holds 95,000 to 150,000 clones, with roughly 75% as singletons. Findings of the study overall: Later analysis demonstrated an association between a missense DCLRE1C variant and TCR beta V- and J-gene trimming.

These donors counted as nominally healthy when sampled, but unrecorded immune exposures were likely. Concerning this clone: As yet, its antigen is unknown.

Material for sequencing was PBMCs. The chain carries TRBV28 and TRBJ1-2; TRBD1 matches 9 bases. The receptor comes from a woman aged 50 to 60 in good health and CMV-seronegative. As DNA, the CDR3 is TGTGCCAGCAGTAACCCGGGACAGGGTTATGGCTACACCTTC. This codes for CASSNPGQGYGYTF.